The clone carrying this TCR beta chain was detected only a few times. Its target is unknown. This sample stems from a study of regulatory T cells in long-lasting Graves disease. Findings of the study overall: Newly diagnosed patients shared 850 to 1,000 public clonotypes; persistent patients shared approximately 2,700.

As to time point: persistent/refractory GD, antithyroid drugs over 5 years with positive TRAb. TCR sequences were obtained from RNA taken from PBMCs. Libraries of TCR beta came from iRepertoire HTBI primers plus Arm-PCR of CDR3 regions. In the original analysis: Throughout the samples, researchers identified 60 to 70 TRBV and approximately 15 TRBJ segments. TCRdb passed the multiplex PCR reads through MiXCR, listing each CDR3 protein once. Clone size and V and J calls follow TCRdb, not the original study. The sample carries a few hundred thousand distinct CDR3 sequences, roughly a quarter recorded once. The source material was peripheral blood mononuclear cells (PBMCs), sampled when the disease was refractory, from a patient treated with antithyroid drugs. This TCR came from a female donor with Graves disease.

CDR3 amino acids: CASSVEAGGLYEQYF. In DNA, the CDR3 is TGTGCCAGCAGCGTAGAGGCGGGAGGGCTCTACGAGCAGTACTTC. The chain joins TRBV9 to TRBJ2-7; 9 nucleotides match TRBD2. Germline trimming cut 0 bases from V and 3 bases from J; bases unmatched to any gene: 4. The CDR3 is 15 amino acids. Germline V CDR1 and CDR2: SGDLS, YYNGEE.